This T cell receptor (beta chain) was captured by sequencing in a study of cytomegalovirus exposure and HLA in healthy donors (dated by TCRdb to 2017 to 2019). Turning to the overall study: In an earlier analysis of roughly 500 of the donors, around 290 Gb of sequence data and some 100 million unique TCR beta sequences from about 179 million T cells were reported. Around 320 gigabases of sequencing data and tens of millions of unique TCR sequences were included in an early release covering 500 to 750 HLA-typed donors. Of the roughly 400 genotyped donors, around 81% fell in the genetic ancestry cluster associated with self-reported Caucasian donors. The study aimed to test whether cataloging public T cell receptors could reveal signatures of past pathogen exposure. Using immunosequencing, the study profiled T cell repertoires from 500 to 800 subjects and related those repertoires to cytomegalovirus serostatus. Along with the roughly 710-subject first cohort, a separate validation cohort of over a hundred different subjects was used. High-throughput TCR immunosequencing, statistical association of individual TCRs with disease status, and machine learning were combined to predict cytomegalovirus infection status. In a later analysis, previously published TCR beta repertoires from hundreds of donors were re-analyzed and high-resolution HLA genotyping was added so that TCR occurrence patterns could be studied. Rather than drawing on any new phenotypic data, the later analysis identified candidate immune exposures from TCR beta sequences and the way those sequences occurred across donors. An earlier analysis of approximately 500 of the donors applied high-throughput TCR beta sequencing to assess whether each TCR beta V gene segment acted as functional or pseudogenic. Alongside the repertoire data, information on donor age, sex, ethnicity and CMV serostatus was compiled. A later genetic analysis used genome-wide SNP genotypes for about 60% of the roughly 670 donors, treating that subset as a discovery cohort. All discovery cohort repertoires had been generated using a single sequencing platform. Class I and class II HLA loci were covered by the typing at four-digit resolution. The number of typed donors differed by locus: about 629-630 for A, B, C, DRB1 and DQB1; 522 for DQA1; some 610 for DPA1; and roughly 490 for DPB1. Five DR-DQ haplotypes were treated as single units for association and clustering because of strong linkage in the cohort. Among almost 400 genotyped donors of the cohort, an average of approximately 240,000 unique TCR beta nucleotide sequences were sequenced per donor, about a sixth of them non-productive.

The cohort comprised hundreds of healthy bone marrow donors. At the time of sampling, all cohort members were nominally healthy, though unrecorded immune exposures were likely present. The donor was CMV seropositive and was included in the group of 250 to 350 seropositive cohort members. A peripheral blood sample was provided by each donor, and peripheral blood mononuclear cells were used for TCR beta sequencing. Genomic DNA extraction from the blood cell samples was performed with the Qiagen DNeasy Blood Extraction Kit. The paper as a whole reports these results and caveats: A later analysis found that TCR association rates varied across HLA loci, with DRB1 alleles showing the most associated TCRs and HLA-C alleles the fewest. The study gave a list of 150 to 200 TCR beta chains associated with cytomegalovirus. Across donors, most TCR sequences were observed very rarely, whereas some public TCRs were present in many individuals. Presence/absence analyses assumed roughly uniform sequencing depth across donors, an assumption that may not hold. Compared with equally common non-associated chains, HLA-associated TCR beta chains in a later analysis were more clonally expanded and had lower generation probabilities. Three of the identified cytomegalovirus-associated TCR beta chains were confirmed in vitro to be specific for cytomegalovirus antigens. In an earlier analysis of several hundred of the donors, most TCR beta V segments were observed in productive rearrangements about 87% or about 30% of the time, broadly matching IMGT annotations. The authors suggested that the approach could potentially be extended to other disease states and immunological phenotypes. A further reported finding was that TCR beta sequences accurately predicted the HLA-A and HLA-B alleles for most subjects in the first cohort. Immune exposure information for the cohort was limited to CMV serostatus. Linkage disequilibrium might explain the correlated functional status among segregating V segments, but an unknown experimental factor could not be excluded. Because HLA typing was missing for some donors at each locus, association tests included only the typed subset. Because the 87-base-pair reads could not distinguish some IMGT-functional V segments, including TRBV6-2 and TRBV6-3, those segments were excluded. In a later analysis, over 15,000 TCR beta sequences were associated with specific HLA alleles at a false discovery rate of 0.05. Strong co-occurrence of HLA alleles, especially DR and DQ, made assigning TCR associations to individual alleles difficult. A later genetic analysis reported fewer N-insertions in productive TCRs among donors in an Asian-associated ancestry cluster than the roughly 700-donor mean. Seventeen rarely observed V segments, including chromosome 9 orphons, were excluded from the earlier analysis of several hundred of the donors because counts were too low. Several of the top co-occurrence clusters appeared to be linked to parvovirus B19, influenza, CMV and Epstein-Barr virus, according to a later analysis. In both the original and validation cohorts, the classifier was reported to diagnose cytomegalovirus status with high specificity and sensitivity. This cohort had only TCR beta chains sequenced, and the lack of alpha or paired-chain data limited which features could be detected. In a later analysis, most CMV-associated TCR beta chains were found to appear HLA-restricted, with HLA associations seemingly driven largely by CMV exposure. A cluster of highly shared sequence variants was judged likely to represent a technical artifact of the sequencing pipeline. An association between a missense DCLRE1C variant and V-gene and J-gene trimming of TCR beta chains was found in a later genetic analysis and replicated in an independent cohort.

This clone is a singleton in its sample. It lacks a known antigen. One base away there is no much larger clone; base qualities are not given. The germline V gene (reference sequence) specifies SGHNT as CDR1 and YYREEE as CDR2. V and J are truncated by 0 bases and 5 bases respectively, leaving an intervening sequence of 8 bases. The CDR3 sequence holds 13 residues, the cysteine and phenylalanine included. Only the CDR3 DNA is retained, 39 bases long and in frame from the first base. The library was prepared using the immunoSEQ multiplex PCR assay. For the multiplex PCR, a mixture combining 60 forward primers for TCR Vbeta segments and 13 reverse primers for TCR Jbeta segments was used. A multiplex PCR assay on genomic DNA amplified the CDR3 region of rearranged TCR beta genes. The Illumina HiSeq System was used to sequence the amplified TCR beta libraries as 87-base-pair reads. In the source study's methods: In a later analysis, tens of millions of unique TCR beta chains were counted across the approximately 640 repertoires, and roughly 11 million of these chains were shared by at least two donors. Raw reads were error-corrected and collapsed into unique sequences with a nearest-neighbor algorithm that merged closely related sequences to remove PCR and sequencing errors. CDR3 sequences were aligned to IMGT reference sequences to assign V, D and J gene segments. For a sequence to be retained, a match of at least six nucleotides to both a V gene segment and a J gene segment was required. A rearrangement was called productive if the CDR3 had no stop codons and remained in frame with V and J, and every other rearrangement was called non-productive. Following IMGT convention, CDR3 was defined as the stretch from the second conserved V-encoded cysteine to the conserved J-encoded phenylalanine. The earlier analysis of about 590 of the donors excluded sequences that lacked an unambiguous match to a single V gene segment. In an earlier analysis of 587 of the donors, V segments were called functional above 56.7% productive rearrangements and were called segregating when the between-donor standard deviation exceeded 5%. A statistical classification framework was developed to diagnose cytomegalovirus status using the catalog of TCR beta chain sequences. A later analysis assigned V and J genes by comparing TCR nucleotide sequences with IMGT/GENE-DB human TR gene sequences. A later analysis assigned CDR3 sequences and most-parsimonious VDJ recombination scenarios with the TCRdist pipeline. In a later analysis, every TCR beta chain was defined by the combination of its CDR3 amino acid sequence and its V-gene family, and reads without a unique V-gene family were dropped. A later analysis removed 500 to 600 highly shared, low-generation-probability nucleotide sequences to deal with suspected cross-contamination and a sequencing artifact. In a later analysis, a clonal expansion index was calculated for each public chain from normalized within-repertoire ranks of inferred template counts. Generation probabilities in a later analysis came from a VDJ recombination model fitted to out-of-frame rearrangements, and those results were checked against IGoR. In a later analysis, TCR-TCR, TCR-HLA and TCR-CMV co-occurrence was scored with hypergeometric tests, and a repertoire-size bias correction was applied to TCR pairs. In a later analysis, false discovery rates were estimated by permuting HLA or CMV assignments 20 times. In a later analysis, co-occurring TCRs were grouped with DBSCAN, and TCRdist sequence similarity was added when clustering was performed within HLA-allele-positive subsets. For co-occurrence clustering, repertoires with fewer than 30,000 or more than 120,000 public chains were excluded, along with several repertoires with anomalous nucleotide sharing. TCRdb carries this immuneACCESS record with in-frame sequences only. Its versions omit some clonotypes, under half of them owing to an unresolved V gene in the studies checked, with the rest unexplained. D and trimming come from the DNA, and the V and J calls and clone size come from that table. This sample lists about 180,000 clones; nearly 80% were detected once. The top ten hold less than 8% of the sample.

Recombination joined TRBV5-4 with TRBJ2-5, with the D gene not confidently named. The source of this sequence is a man between 40 and 49 years old in good health and CMV-seropositive. The material sequenced was PBMCs. The CDR3 protein: CASSLVVGETQYF. The nucleotide sequence reads TGTGCCAGCAGCTTGGTGGTTGGCGAGACCCAGTACTTC.